These 6 T cell receptor beta chains came from one sample sequenced in a study of glioma-infiltrating T cells. The iRepertoire nested amplicon-rescue multiplex PCR amplified TCR alpha and beta CDR3s from RNA. TCRdb independently ran MiXCR on the multiplex PCR reads; one entry per CDR3 protein. The table has about 99,000 distinct CDR3 sequences, around 31% seen once; the top ten hold 35% to 55%. The sequenced material came from glioma tissue, nonneoplastic brain tissue, or PBMCs (not recorded which). The origin of the receptors is a human donor with low-grade glioma or glioblastoma, undergoing nonglioma brain surgery, or in good health (not recorded which).

Ten or more counts support this clonotype. The chain recombines TRBV28 with TRBJ1-1; 9 bases match TRBD1. This CDR3 is 16 amino acids long. From germline, CDR1 is MDHEN and CDR2 SYDVKM. J lost 5 bases, V lost 3 bases, and 10 bases had no gene match. The CDR3 sequence: CASSFTLGTGKTEAFF. DNA for the CDR3: TGTGCCAGCAGTTTCACCCTCGGGACAGGGAAAACTGAAGCTTTCTTT.

This clonotype was counted only a few times. The rearrangement links TRBV7-9 to TRBJ2-3; the match to TRBD1 covers 7 bases. CDR3 length: 12 residues. V was pared by 5 bases and J by 6 bases, with 2 bases of the junction left unmatched. CDR1 and CDR2 from the germline V gene are SEHNR and FQNEAQ (reference sequence). CDR3 in amino acids: CASSRGGDTQYF. The CDR3 nucleotides are TGTGCCAGCAGCAGAGGGGGCGATACGCAGTATTTT.

A few counts support this clonotype. This rearrangement joins TRBV12-3 or TRBV12-4 to TRBJ1-2; maybe TRBD1 (5 bases). V was pared by 5 bases and J by 3 bases, with 16 bases between. This CDR3 is built from 15 residues. The CDR3 is CASSSQGAVDYGYTF. DNA for the CDR3: TGTGCCAGCAGTAGCCAGGGTGCGGTTGACTATGGCTACACCTTC.

This clonotype was detected only a few times. V and J are TRBV9 and TRBJ2-1; 11 bases map to TRBD2. The CDR3 length is 16 residues. Germline CDR1 SGDLS, CDR2 YYNGEE. Unmatched junction bases numbered 6, after V lost 3 bases and J lost 4 bases. Here the CDR3 reads CASSEISGGVYNEQFF. CDR3 DNA sequence: TGTGCCAGCAGCGAGATTAGCGGGGGGGTGTACAATGAGCAGTTCTTC.

This sequence joins TRBV3-1 and TRBJ2-1, with TRBD1 matching over 9 bases. The CDR3 has 15 amino acids. V shed 0 bases and J 11 bases; nucleotides not matched to a gene: 8. Germline CDR1 is LGHDT and CDR2 is YNNKEL (reference sequence). This CDR3 is CASSQDIAGQGKQFF. DNA for the CDR3: TGTGCCAGCAGCCAAGATATTGCCGGACAGGGGAAGCAGTTCTTC.

Of note for this clonotype: A much more abundant neighbour one base away suggests this may be a read error. This sequence joins TRBV6-5 and TRBJ2-5; possibly TRBD2 for D (6 bases). CDR3 length: 15 amino acids. The V end was cut by 6 bases, the J end by 2 bases, with 16 bases between. Germline CDR1 is MNHEY and CDR2 is SVGAGI. As DNA, the CDR3 is TGTGCCAGCAGCAAGGGAAAGGGAGGACAAGAGACCCAGTACTTC. Its protein is CASSKGKGGQETQYF.